Described below is a single T cell receptor beta chain sequence and its context. V lost 4 bases and J lost 8; bases outside the gene matches: 8. Germline loops: CDR1 SGHDT, CDR2 YYEEEE. The CDR3 is 13 residues long. This specimen comes from a study of T cell responses to AZD1222 COVID-19 vaccine. This table comes from immunoSEQ multiplex PCR, and its TCRdb copy is limited to in-frame clones, with some not included. The repertoire holds 88,000 or so clones, with around 86% as singletons. The chain couples TRBV5-6 to TRBJ1-2; 7 nucleotides align to TRBD1. The source is an adult in good health. This sample comprised peripheral blood, obtained on day 0 of AZD1222 vaccination. The CDR3 here is CASSLTGVGGYTF. CDR3 DNA: TGTGCCAGCAGCCTAACAGGGGTTGGCGGCTACACCTTC.